Listed below are T cell receptor beta chains from one sample, sequenced in a study of CD8 T cells in Susac syndrome. TCRdb used MiXCR to reprocess the immunoSEQ multiplex PCR reads, holding one entry per CDR3 protein. The profile shows roughly 120,000 distinct CDR3 sequences, around 94% of them singletons. Sequencing input: CD4+ T cells from PBMCs. These receptors were obtained from a human donor with multiple sclerosis. CDR3s include the opening cysteine and the closing phenylalanine or tryptophan. D genes are given only for firm matches. Size tells how often a clone was seen (once, few, many) or the class of an expanded clone, and some rows leave it out.

J,V,size,D,CDR3,DNA
TRBJ1-5,TRBV7-9,once,-,CASSLEGGTSNQPQHF,TGTGCCAGCAGCCTAGAGGGAGGCACTAGCAATCAGCCCCAGCATTTT
TRBJ2-2,TRBV4-1,-,-,CASSQERSGELFF,TGCGCCAGCAGCCAAGAAAGGTCCGGGGAGCTGTTTTTT
TRBJ1-2,TRBV5-1,-,TRBD1,CASSSDRGHGYGYTF,TGCGCCAGCAGCTCCGACAGGGGGCATGGCTATGGCTACACCTTC
TRBJ1-1,TRBV30,-,-,CAWKRRNTEAFF,TGTGCCTGGAAACGGAGGAACACTGAAGCTTTCTTT
TRBJ2-7,TRBV19,-,-,CASSSRGTEQYF,TGTGCCAGTAGTTCCCGAGGTACCGAGCAGTACTTC
TRBJ1-5,TRBV29-1,once,-,CSVSVEGRPDQPQHF,TGCAGCGTCTCGGTTGAGGGGCGCCCCGATCAGCCCCAGCATTTT
TRBJ1-4,TRBV23-1,-,-,CASSLFPCYDSPRREKLFF,TGCGCCAGCAGTCTTTTCCCTTGTTACGACTCTCCACGACGGGAAAAACTGTTTTTT
TRBJ2-3,TRBV27,-,-,CASSLEGPRTQYF,TGTGCCAGCAGTTTGGAAGGGCCCCGTACGCAGTATTTT
TRBJ1-4,TRBV5-1,-,-,CASSLAAGDEKLFF,TGCGCCAGCAGCTTGGCCGCAGGGGACGAAAAACTGTTTTTT
TRBJ1-1,TRBV5-4,-,TRBD1,CASSLSGRTGNTEAFF,TGTGCCAGCAGCTTGAGTGGAAGGACAGGGAACACTGAAGCTTTCTTT
TRBJ2-7,TRBV28,-,-,CASSFGQAYEQYF,TGTGCCAGCAGTTTCGGTCAGGCCTACGAGCAGTACTTC
TRBJ1-1,TRBV6-5,-,-,CASQVGTEAFF,TGTGCCAGCCAGGTGGGCACTGAAGCTTTCTTT
TRBJ2-3,TRBV7-2,once,-,CASSSRGPAADTQYF,TGTGCCAGCAGCTCCAGGGGTCCAGCGGCAGATACGCAGTATTTT
TRBJ2-3,TRBV7-9,-,TRBD2,CASSSSGGADTQYF,TGTGCCAGCAGCTCCAGCGGGGGGGCAGATACGCAGTATTTT
TRBJ2-1,TRBV29-1,-,TRBD2,CSVEGGGLATRNEQFF,TGCAGCGTCGAAGGCGGGGGGCTAGCGACGAGGAATGAGCAGTTCTTC
TRBJ2-1,TRBV6-5,-,TRBD2,CASSESGRIGKFF,TGTGCCAGCAGTGAAAGCGGGAGGATCGGGAAGTTCTTC
TRBJ2-1,TRBV24-1,few,-,CATSDPGRHNEQFF,TGTGCCACCAGTGACCCGGGACGGCATAATGAGCAGTTCTTC
TRBJ1-1,TRBV30,-,-,CAWSVSWNTEAFF,TGTGCCTGGAGTGTAAGTTGGAACACTGAAGCTTTCTTT
TRBJ2-2,TRBV5-1,-,-,CASSLDNTGELFF,TGCGCCAGCAGCTTGGACAACACCGGGGAGCTGTTTTTT
TRBJ2-7,TRBV7-7,once,-,CASSSPSQRVSYEQYF,TGTGCCAGCAGCTCCCCTTCGCAGCGGGTATCCTACGAGCAGTACTTC
TRBJ1-1,TRBV7-7,-,-,CASSLTWGTEAFF,TGTGCTAGCAGCCTTACATGGGGCACTGAAGCTTTCTTT
TRBJ2-7,TRBV24-1,once,TRBD1,CATSEWTGGFDEQYF,TGTGCCACCAGTGAGTGGACAGGGGGTTTCGACGAGCAGTACTTC
TRBJ2-7,TRBV5-1,-,-,CASSPGFGAEQYF,TGCGCCAGCAGCCCAGGGTTCGGAGCCGAGCAGTACTTC
TRBJ2-2,TRBV6-1,-,-,CASTKGAGRNTGELFF,TGTGCCAGCACTAAAGGGGCAGGGCGGAACACCGGGGAGCTGTTTTTT
TRBJ2-2,TRBV18,-,-,CASSPAQNTGELFF,TGTGCCAGCTCACCTGCCCAGAACACCGGGGAGCTGTTTTTT
TRBJ1-6,TRBV5-1,-,-,CASSLAGTSPQGPLHF,TGCGCCAGCAGCTTGGCGGGGACAAGCCCACAAGGACCCCTCCACTTT
TRBJ2-5,TRBV18,-,-,CASSPRQDAQETQYF,TGTGCCAGCTCACCCCGACAGGACGCCCAAGAGACCCAGTACTTC
TRBJ2-3,TRBV27,-,-,CATQIYSTDTQYF,TGTGCCACCCAGATCTACAGCACAGATACGCAGTATTTT
TRBJ2-2,TRBV2,-,TRBD2,CASIRGGTSGAGELFF,TGTGCCAGCATCCGCGGGGGGACTAGCGGGGCCGGGGAGCTGTTTTTT
TRBJ1-2,TRBV30,-,-,CAWTHTGIYGYTF,TGTGCCTGGACCCACACAGGGATCTATGGCTACACCTTC
TRBJ1-2,TRBV18,-,TRBD1,CASSPPAGGPIYGYTF,TGTGCCAGCTCACCACCGGCAGGGGGGCCCATCTATGGCTACACCTTC
TRBJ2-1,TRBV7-2,-,TRBD1,CASSPLTGHNEQFF,TGTGCCAGCAGCCCCCTGACAGGGCACAATGAGCAGTTCTTC
TRBJ1-1,TRBV19,-,-,CASTFRGLGTEAFF,TGTGCCAGTACCTTTCGGGGTTTGGGCACTGAAGCTTTCTTT
TRBJ2-3,TRBV5-4,-,TRBD2,CASSPFRGGATATQYF,TGTGCCAGCAGCCCGTTTCGGGGGGGGGCGACCGCTACGCAGTATTTT
TRBJ2-7,TRBV7-3,-,TRBD1,CASSRSTGAAEQYF,TGTGCCAGCAGCCGATCGACAGGGGCCGCCGAGCAGTACTTC
TRBJ1-2,TRBV30,-,-,CAWGGDTGPYGYTF,TGTGCCTGGGGGGGGGATACCGGCCCCTATGGCTACACCTTC
TRBJ1-1,TRBV18,-,-,CASSPFDENTEAFF,TGTGCCAGCTCACCCTTTGACGAGAACACTGAAGCTTTCTTT
TRBJ1-3,TRBV9,-,-,CASSVLAVGSPSGNTIYF,TGTGCCAGCAGCGTACTAGCTGTGGGTTCACCCTCTGGAAACACCATATATTTT
TRBJ2-4,TRBV15,-,TRBD1,CATGAGTGGFGAKNIQYF,TGTGCCACCGGCGCCGGGACAGGGGGCTTTGGGGCCAAAAACATTCAGTACTTC